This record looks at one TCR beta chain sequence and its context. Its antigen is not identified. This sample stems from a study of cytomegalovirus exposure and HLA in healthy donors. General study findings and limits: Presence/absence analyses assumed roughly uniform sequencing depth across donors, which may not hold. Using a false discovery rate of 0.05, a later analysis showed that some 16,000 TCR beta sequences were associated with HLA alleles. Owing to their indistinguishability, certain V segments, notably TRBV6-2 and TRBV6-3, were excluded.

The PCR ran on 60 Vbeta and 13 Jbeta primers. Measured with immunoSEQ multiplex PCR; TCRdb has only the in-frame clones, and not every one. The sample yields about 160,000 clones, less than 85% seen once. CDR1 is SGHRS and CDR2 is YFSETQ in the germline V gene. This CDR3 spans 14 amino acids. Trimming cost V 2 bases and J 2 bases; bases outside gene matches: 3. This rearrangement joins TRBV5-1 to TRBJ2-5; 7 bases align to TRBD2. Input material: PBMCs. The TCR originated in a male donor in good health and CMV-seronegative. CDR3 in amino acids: CASSFLGGQETQYF. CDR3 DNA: TGCGCCAGCAGCTTTCTCGGGGGGCAAGAGACCCAGTACTTC.